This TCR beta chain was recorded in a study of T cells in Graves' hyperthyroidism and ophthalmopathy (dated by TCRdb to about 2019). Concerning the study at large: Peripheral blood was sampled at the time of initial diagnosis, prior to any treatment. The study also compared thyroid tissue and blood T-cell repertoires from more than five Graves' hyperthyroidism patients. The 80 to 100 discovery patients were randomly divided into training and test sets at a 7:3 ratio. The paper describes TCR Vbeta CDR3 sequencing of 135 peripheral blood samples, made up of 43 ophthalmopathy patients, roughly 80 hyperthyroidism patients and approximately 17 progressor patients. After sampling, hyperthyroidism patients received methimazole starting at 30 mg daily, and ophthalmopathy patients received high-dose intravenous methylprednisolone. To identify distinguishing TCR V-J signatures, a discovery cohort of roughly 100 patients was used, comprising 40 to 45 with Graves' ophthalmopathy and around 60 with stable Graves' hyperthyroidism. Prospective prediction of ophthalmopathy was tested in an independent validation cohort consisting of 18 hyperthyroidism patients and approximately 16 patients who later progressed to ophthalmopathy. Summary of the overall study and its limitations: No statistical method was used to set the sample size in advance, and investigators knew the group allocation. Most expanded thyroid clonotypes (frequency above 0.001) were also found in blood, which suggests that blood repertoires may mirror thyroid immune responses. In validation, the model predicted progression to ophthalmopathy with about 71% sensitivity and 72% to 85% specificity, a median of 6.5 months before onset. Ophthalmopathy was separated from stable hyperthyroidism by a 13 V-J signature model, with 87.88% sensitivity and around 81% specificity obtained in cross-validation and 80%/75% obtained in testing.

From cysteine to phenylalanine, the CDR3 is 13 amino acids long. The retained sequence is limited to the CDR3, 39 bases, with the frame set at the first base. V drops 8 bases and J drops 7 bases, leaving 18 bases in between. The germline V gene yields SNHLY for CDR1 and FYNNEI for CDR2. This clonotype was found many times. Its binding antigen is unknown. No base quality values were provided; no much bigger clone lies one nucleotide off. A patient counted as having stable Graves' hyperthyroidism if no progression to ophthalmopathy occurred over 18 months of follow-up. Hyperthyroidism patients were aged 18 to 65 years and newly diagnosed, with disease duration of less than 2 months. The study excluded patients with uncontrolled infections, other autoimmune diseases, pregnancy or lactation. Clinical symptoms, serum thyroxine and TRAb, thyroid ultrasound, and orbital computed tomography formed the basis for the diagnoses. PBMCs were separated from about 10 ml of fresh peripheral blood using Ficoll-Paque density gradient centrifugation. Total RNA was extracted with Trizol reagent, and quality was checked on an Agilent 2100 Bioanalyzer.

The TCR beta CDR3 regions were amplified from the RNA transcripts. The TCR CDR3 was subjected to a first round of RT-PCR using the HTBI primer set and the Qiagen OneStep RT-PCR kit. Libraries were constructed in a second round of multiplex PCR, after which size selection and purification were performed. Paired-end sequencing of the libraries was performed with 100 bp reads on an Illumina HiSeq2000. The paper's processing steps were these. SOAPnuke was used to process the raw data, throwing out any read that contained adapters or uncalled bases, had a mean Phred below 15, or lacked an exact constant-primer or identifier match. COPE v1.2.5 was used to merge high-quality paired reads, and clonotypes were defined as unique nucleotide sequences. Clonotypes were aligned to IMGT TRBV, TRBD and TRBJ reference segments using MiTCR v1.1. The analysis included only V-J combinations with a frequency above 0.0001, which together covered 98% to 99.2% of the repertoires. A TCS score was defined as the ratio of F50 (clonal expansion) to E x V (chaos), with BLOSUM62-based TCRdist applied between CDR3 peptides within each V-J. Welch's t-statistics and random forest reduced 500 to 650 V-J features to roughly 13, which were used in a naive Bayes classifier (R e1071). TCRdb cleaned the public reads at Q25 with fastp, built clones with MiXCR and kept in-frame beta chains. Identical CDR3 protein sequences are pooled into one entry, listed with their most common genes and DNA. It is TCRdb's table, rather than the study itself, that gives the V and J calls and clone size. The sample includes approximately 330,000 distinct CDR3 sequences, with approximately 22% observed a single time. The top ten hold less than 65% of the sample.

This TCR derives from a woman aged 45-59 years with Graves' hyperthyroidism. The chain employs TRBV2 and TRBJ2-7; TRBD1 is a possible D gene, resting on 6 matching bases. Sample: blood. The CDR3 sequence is CASAYRVPGEQYF. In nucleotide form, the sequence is TGTGCCAGCGCGTACAGGGTCCCCGGGGAGCAGTACTTC.